The T cell receptor beta chain described here comes from a study of T cells after yellow fever vaccination (dated by TCRdb to about 2019). Study-wide context: The SMART-Seq v4 Ultra Low Input RNA kit was used to prepare libraries from fractions with low cell numbers. To follow T-cell clones before and after both primary and booster YFV17D yellow fever vaccination, bulk TCR alpha and beta repertoires underwent longitudinal sequencing. Two healthy male donors, one aged 18 to 29 and one aged 30 to 40 years, made up the cohort. Blood samples were taken at several timepoints before and after primary and secondary immunization, and bulk PBMC replicates and cell subsets were isolated. The full study reports these points: Because only two donors were included in the study, the extent to which the findings can be generalized is limited. Computational filtering was needed because FACS-sorted repertoires could contain abundant contaminating clonotypes from the bulk population. After the booster, most of the clones that had expanded following primary vaccination were detected again (approximately 96% of CD4 and around 90% of CD8), which suggests that memory was broadly maintained. A small fraction of clonotypes appeared in both the CD4 and CD8 compartments, likely as a result of convergent recombination. The secondary T-cell response was found to be weaker but faster than the primary response, with a peak reached on day 5 rather than on day 15.

TCR cDNA was synthesized by 5'RACE template switching, which introduced a universal primer site and unique molecular identifiers. Priming of cDNA synthesis was performed from both the TCR alpha and TCR beta constant segments. Library amplification involved two PCR steps, and the second step added sample barcodes and sequencing adapters. Sequencing of libraries was done on Illumina HiSeq 2500 (2x100 bp) or NovaSeq (2x150 bp). Processing in the source paper ran as follows. MIGEC was used to demultiplex reads and collapse the reads into UMI consensus sequences, and MiXCR was used for V(D)J alignment. Vaccine-responding clonotypes were identified with edgeR using replicate PBMC samples, with FDR below 0.01 and a log2 fold change above 5 up to day 15 being required. Each bulk clonotype was labeled CD4 or CD8 based on which sequenced repertoire, CD4 or CD8, contained the clonotype at higher abundance. Clones were called with MiXCR by TCRdb after fastp trimmed the public reads at Q25, and only in-frame beta chains were retained. Every CDR3 protein is listed once, alongside the most common genes and DNA of its rows. The V and J calls shown here were made by TCRdb, not taken from the authors' results. This sample comprises about 240,000 distinct CDR3 sequences, 6.9% of them detected only once. The ten largest clones add up to roughly 0.9% of the sample.

Of note for this clonotype: Its antigen remains undetermined. Base qualities are not at hand, and no much larger clone is one base apart.

What this sample's treatment or condition label stands for: live attenuated yellow fever vaccine strain. PBMCs were isolated from peripheral blood using a standard Ficoll-Paque protocol. Dynabeads CD4 and CD8 positive selection kits were used to isolate the CD4 and CD8 T-cell fractions. TriZol was used to extract RNA from bulk PBMCs, from CD4 and CD8 fractions, and from dextramer-positive and dextramer-negative fractions. Measured from the cysteine to the phenylalanine, the CDR3 is 12 residues long. The CDR3 DNA has 36 bases and is translated from base 1. V drops 2 bases and J drops 8 bases, leaving 6 bases in between.

The source of this sequence is a man younger than 40 who received the YFV17D yellow fever vaccine. Material: CD4+ T cells sorted from PBMCs, obtained 15 days after the yellow fever booster vaccination. The chain uses TRBV12-3 or TRBV12-4 and TRBJ2-2, with TRBD2 tentatively as D gene (6 bases match). The DNA sequence follows: TGTGCCAGCAGTTTACGGGGGGGGGAGCTGTTTTTT. Its product reads: CASSLRGGELFF.